Below, 18 T cell receptor beta chains from the same sample are listed, as sequenced in a study of blood T cell repertoires in COVID-19. The table came from immunoSEQ multiplex PCR; TCRdb's copy has only in-frame clones and leaves some out. The sample has a few hundred thousand clones; about 88% are singletons. Sequenced material: PBMCs or T cells enriched from blood (not recorded which). The source of these receptors is a woman under 30 who had recovered from COVID-19.

This rearrangement joins TRBV18 to TRBJ2-5; D remains ambiguous. Trimming took 0 bases from V and 4 from J, leaving 6 bases between them. Germline V gene data show CDR1 as KGHSH and CDR2 as LQKENI. The length of the CDR3 is 13 residues. CDR3 amino acids: CASSPPVAETQYF. The DNA for the CDR3 is TGTGCCAGCTCACCACCGGTAGCAGAGACCCAGTACTTC.

The chain employs TRBV9 and TRBJ2-7, with 8 bases aligning to TRBD2. The germline V gene has CDR1 SGDLS and CDR2 YYNGEE. V trimming: 1 base; J trimming: 9 bases; junction bases outside the gene matches: 9. There are 14 residues in the CDR3. This CDR3 reads CASSVTPGGDGQYF. DNA for the CDR3: TGTGCCAGCAGCGTAACGCCGGGGGGGGACGGGCAGTACTTC. The full variable domain, completed using reference TRBV9 and TRBJ2-7, is DSGVTQTPKHLITATGQRVTLRCSPRSGDLSVYWYQQSLDQGLQFLIQYYNGEERAKGNILERFSAQQFPDLHSELNLSSLELGDSALYFCASSVTPGGDGQYFGPGTRLTVT.

V is TRBV11-3 and J is TRBJ2-2, with TRBD1 matching 8 bases. The CDR3 extends over 15 amino acids. Germline CDR1 is SGHNT and CDR2 is YENEEA. The J segment lost 4 bases and the V segment lost 8 bases, leaving 9 bases of the junction unmatched. CDR3 in DNA: TGTGCCAGCGAGAAAGACAGGGGCGGCACCGGGGAGCTGTTTTTT. Amino acid sequence: CASEKDRGGTGELFF.

To note about this clone: At the DNA level, this CDR3 is encoded by other sequences in the same sample as well. The rearrangement links TRBV18 to TRBJ1-1; D is possibly TRBD1 (6 bases). V lost 3 bases and J lost 2, with 10 bases in between. The CDR3 totals 14 residues. Germline-derived CDR1 and CDR2 are KGHSH and LQKENI. CDR3 in DNA: TGTGCCAGCTCACCTACAGGGCCAAACACTGAAGCTTTCTTT. It encodes CASSPTGPNTEAFF.

The chain uses TRBV18 and TRBJ2-7; 9 bases align to TRBD2. Germline-derived CDR1 and CDR2 are KGHSH and LQKENI. The CDR3 has 15 amino acids. Trimming at V came to 2 bases and at J to 3 bases, leaving 5 bases not matched to a gene. The CDR3 region has the DNA TGTGCCAGCTCACCAGCTGAGCGGGGGGTCTACGAGCAGTACTTC. Translation gives CASSPAERGVYEQYF.

The chain links TRBV30 to TRBJ2-1; TRBD2 might be the D (6 bases). The CDR3 runs to 16 residues. Trimming left V 4 bases short and J 0 bases short, with 16 bases between. Looked up from germline, CDR1 is GTSNPN and CDR2 is SVGIG (reference sequence). The chain's CDR3 is CAWTGVAPSSYNEQFF. CDR3 DNA: TGTGCCTGGACGGGAGTAGCGCCTAGCTCCTACAATGAGCAGTTCTTC.

V is TRBV6-2 or TRBV6-3 and J is TRBJ2-3; D possibly corresponds to TRBD1 (6 bases). The CDR3 consists of 17 residues. CDR1 MNHEY and CDR2 SVGEGT come from the germline V gene. The V gene lost 2 bases and the J gene lost 3 bases, with 18 bases spanning the gap. CDR3 in amino acids: CASSYPPGGVRTDTQYF. The DNA for the CDR3 is TGTGCCAGCAGTTACCCCCCTGGGGGCGTCCGGACAGATACGCAGTATTTT.

CDR3 sequence: CASSLAGLTGYNEQFF. The CDR3 DNA sequence: TGTGCCAGCAGCTTAGCAGGTCTTACCGGCTACAATGAGCAGTTCTTC. The chain is built from TRBV11-2 and TRBJ2-1; no clear D gene. V was shortened by 1 base and J by 3 bases, with 13 bases between the two germline ends. The CDR3 runs to 16 residues. Germline V gene sequence: CDR1 SGHAT, CDR2 FQNNGV. The full variable domain, in which reference TRBV11-2 and TRBJ2-1 provide the parts outside the CDR3, is EAGVAQSPRYKIIEKRQSVAFWCNPISGHATLYWYQQILGQGPKLLIQFQNNGVVDDSQLPKDRFSAERLKGVDSTLKIQPAKLEDSAVYLCASSLAGLTGYNEQFFGPGTRLTVL.

This clone was observed once. This rearrangement joins TRBV12-3 or TRBV12-4 to TRBJ1-1; D perhaps matches TRBD1 (5 bases). V was clipped by 8 bases and J by 5 bases, with 9 bases between them. The CDR3 is 11 amino acids. The CDR3: CASGKGTEAFF. CDR3 bases: TGTGCCAGCGGGAAGGGGACTGAAGCTTTCTTT.

The chain uses TRBV18 and TRBJ1-4, with D possibly being TRBD1 (5 bases). CDR3 size: 13 residues. V gave up 6 bases and J gave up 5 bases, with 10 bases separating them. The V gene's germline CDR1 is KGHSH and CDR2 LQKENI. As DNA, the CDR3 is TGTGCCAGCTCTCGCGGGGCCAATGAAAAACTGTTTTTT. Amino acids: CASSRGANEKLFF. Based on the CDR3 plus reference TRBV18 and TRBJ1-4, the full variable domain is NAGVMQNPRHLVRRRGQEARLRCSPMKGHSHVYWYRQLPEEGLKFMVYLQKENIIDESGMPKERFSAEFPKEGPSILRIQQVVRGDSAAYFCASSRGANEKLFFGSGTQLSVL.

This clone was found once. The V and J genes are TRBV4-1 and TRBJ2-5; D is unclear. V gave up 1 base and J gave up 1 base, with 13 bases separating them. Germline V CDR1 and CDR2: MGHRA, YSYEKL. The CDR3 is 16 amino acids. This chain's CDR3 is CASSQGAGTSQETQYF. CDR3 DNA: TGCGCCAGCAGCCAAGGGGCAGGAACAAGCCAAGAGACCCAGTACTTC.

The chain carries TRBV27 and TRBJ1-1; 8 bases agree with TRBD1. J was trimmed by 4 bases and V by 9 bases; bases with no gene match: 7. CDR1 is MNHEY and CDR2 is SMNVEV in the germline V gene (reference sequence). The CDR3 sequence is 13 residues long. Written as DNA, the CDR3 is TGTGCCAGGGAGCGGACAGGGAGCACTGAAGCTTTCTTT. Translation: CARERTGSTEAFF.

The chain uses TRBV5-4 and TRBJ2-1; 9 bases are shared with TRBD2. Germline values: CDR1 SGHNT, CDR2 YYREEE (reference sequence). V dropped 10 bases and J dropped 2; count of bases not matched to a gene: 4. The CDR3 has 13 residues. Written as DNA, the CDR3 is TGTGCCGCAGCGGGGGGCCCCTACAATGAGCAGTTCTTC. It encodes CAAAGGPYNEQFF.

The rearrangement uses TRBV5-1 and TRBJ2-2, with 8 positions matching TRBD2. Per the germline V gene, CDR1 is SGHRS and CDR2 is YFSETQ. V was pared by 2 bases and J by 6 bases, with 6 bases of the junction left unmatched. This CDR3 has 15 amino acids. As DNA, the CDR3 is TGCGCCAGCAGCTTCTACGGGACTAGTCCCGGGGAGCTGTTTTTT. This sequence encodes CASSFYGTSPGELFF.

In its sample, this clone was seen once. The V and J genes are TRBV7-6 and TRBJ2-3; TRBD1 aligns across 7 bases. Germline V gene data show CDR1 as SGHVS and CDR2 as FNYEAQ. The junction had 9 bases not matched to a gene; V was cut back by 4 bases and J by 2 bases. The length of the CDR3 is 16 residues. The CDR3 sequence is CASSSRVGTDTDTQYF. Written as DNA, the CDR3 is TGTGCCAGCAGCTCCCGAGTCGGGACAGACACAGATACGCAGTATTTT. The full variable domain, its missing parts supplied by reference TRBV7-6 and TRBJ2-3, is GAGVSQSPRYKVTKRGQDVALRCDPISGHVSLYWYRQALGQGPEFLTYFNYEAQQDKSGLPNDRFSAERPEGSISTLTIQRTEQRDSAMYRCASSSRVGTDTDTQYFGPGTRLTVL.

This clone is a singleton in its sample. This chain joins TRBV6-5 and TRBJ2-3, with a possible D match to TRBD1 (6 bases). CDR1 and CDR2 (germline): MNHEY, SVGAGI. Between the trimmed V and J ends, which lost 3 bases and 3 bases, there was a span of 13 bases. The CDR3 has 15 residues. The CDR3 DNA is TGTGCCAGCAGTTATCGTCGAGGACAGACAGATACGCAGTATTTT. This gives the protein CASSYRRGQTDTQYF.

To note about this clone: This CDR3 is also generated by other DNA sequences in the sample. The rearrangement links TRBV9 to TRBJ2-3; 7 nucleotides match TRBD1. The V gene's germline CDR1 is SGDLS and CDR2 YYNGEE. The CDR3 sequence is 15 residues long. Trimming took 0 bases from V and 1 from J; bases not matched to a gene: 2. The CDR3 DNA is TGTGCCAGCAGCGTAGCAGGGACAGGCACAGATACGCAGTATTTT. Amino acid sequence: CASSVAGTGTDTQYF.

The rearrangement links TRBV11-2 to TRBJ2-2; 11 bases align to TRBD2. The trim removed 0 bases at V and 4 bases at J, leaving 13 bases unmatched. Germline V CDR1 and CDR2: SGHAT, FQNNGV. This CDR3 has 20 amino acids. This chain's CDR3 is CASSLDYPSGGSLVTGELFF. DNA of the CDR3: TGTGCCAGCAGCTTAGATTATCCTAGCGGGGGGTCTCTCGTCACCGGGGAGCTGTTTTTT.